This TCR beta chain was observed in a study of blood T cell repertoires in COVID-19 (TCRdb year 2020). In terms of the full investigation: Collaborator samples came from the United States, Italy and Spain and covered acute and convalescent phases of COVID-19. The repertoires were released in a freely available public database meant as a resource for research on the immune response to SARS-CoV-2. Sample metadata almost always included a de-identified subject ID, COVID-19 status, age in years and sex. The material from the prospective study consisted of cDNA or gDNA derived from T cells, B-cell-depleted T cells, or PBMCs. The samples were drawn from two sources: the first 160 participants of the ongoing ImmuneRACE study, and fewer than 1,500 subjects contributed by 6 global collaborators. Deeply sampled blood TCRbeta repertoires from subjects exposed to, actively infected with, or recovered from COVID-19 were included in the dataset. Where HLA class I and class II types were available, the types were taken from metadata supplied by the sample provider, not from assay-based typing.

Collaborating institutions collected whole blood in K2EDTA tubes following their own protocols. For TCRbeta analysis, collaborators shipped samples as frozen whole blood, isolated PBMCs, or DNA extracted from either of those sample types. Overall study results and their limits: The amount of clinical and demographic metadata varied by source and participant and was provided uncurated.

The germline V gene (reference sequence) yields LNHDA for CDR1 and SQIVND for CDR2. V is trimmed back by 3 bases and J by 8 bases, and the junction contains 9 bases that no gene match accounts for. From the cysteine through the phenylalanine, the CDR3 covers 15 amino acids. CDR3 DNA is the only sequence kept; it has 45 bases, read in frame from the first base. Points on this clone: No cognate antigen has been identified for it. No qualities accompany the bases; no much larger clone lies one base away.

TCRbeta CDR3 regions were amplified from genomic DNA by means of the immunoSEQ Assay, a bias-controlled multiplex PCR. As for how the authors treated the data: The number of nucleated cells in each sample was estimated from the amplification of reference gene primers within the assay. To quantify the absolute abundance of each unique TCRbeta CDR3 rearrangement, sequence reads were collapsed and filtered. For each sample, productive Simpson clonality was calculated by taking the square root of Simpson's diversity index across productive rearrangements. TCRdb carries this immuneACCESS record with in-frame sequences only. Its versions omit some clonotypes, under half of them owing to an unresolved V gene in the studies checked, with the rest unexplained. For V, J and clone size, that table is used; D and trimming come from the DNA. The sample table contains around 74,000 clones; only one count was recorded for 85% to 90% of them. The ten largest clones add up to around 4.5% of the sample.

Specimen: peripheral blood. This chain is built from TRBV19 and TRBJ1-2, with 10 junctional bases fitting TRBD1. The source is a man aged 45-65 years with active COVID-19. The CDR3 region: CASSIGPGQGYGYTF. Here is the DNA: TGTGCCAGTAGTATTGGGCCGGGACAGGGGTACGGCTACACCTTC.